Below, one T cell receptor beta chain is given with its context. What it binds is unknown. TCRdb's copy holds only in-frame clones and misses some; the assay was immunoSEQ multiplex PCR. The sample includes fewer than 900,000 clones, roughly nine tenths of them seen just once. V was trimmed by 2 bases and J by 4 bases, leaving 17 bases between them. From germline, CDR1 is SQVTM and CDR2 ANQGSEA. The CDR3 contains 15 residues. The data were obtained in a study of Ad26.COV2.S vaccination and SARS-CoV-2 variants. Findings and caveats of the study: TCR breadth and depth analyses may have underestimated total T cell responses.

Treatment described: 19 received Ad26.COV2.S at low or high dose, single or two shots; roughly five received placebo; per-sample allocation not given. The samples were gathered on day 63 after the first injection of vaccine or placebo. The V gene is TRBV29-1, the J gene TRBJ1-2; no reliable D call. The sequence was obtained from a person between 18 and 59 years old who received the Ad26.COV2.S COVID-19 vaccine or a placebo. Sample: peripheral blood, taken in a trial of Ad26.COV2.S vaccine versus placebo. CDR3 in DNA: TGCAGCGTTGAATCTGCGGACCGGCGGGGCTATGGCTACACCTTC. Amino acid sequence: CSVESADRRGYGYTF.